This T cell receptor beta chain was captured by sequencing in a study of T cell responses to AZD1222 COVID-19 vaccine. Study-wide findings and caveats: Per reports, nearly half of all spike-specific TCRs target regions that are unmutated in variants.

The repertoire was sequenced with immunoSEQ multiplex PCR; TCRdb's copy has only in-frame clones and lacks some. The sample contains 150,000 to 180,000 clones, 90% to 95% of which appear only once. Remarks on this clone: Its specificity is unknown.

Between the trimmed V and J ends, which lost 5 bases and 0 bases, there was a span of 7 bases. Germline V gives CDR1 LNHDA, CDR2 SQIVND (reference sequence). This CDR3 contains 13 residues. V usage is TRBV19 and J usage is TRBJ2-5; D remains ambiguous. The sequence derives from an adult who received the AZD1222 COVID-19 vaccine. Sequencing used peripheral blood, obtained 28 days after the second AZD1222 dose. The CDR3: CASSLVYQETQYF. The CDR3 DNA reads TGTGCCAGTAGTTTGGTGTACCAAGAGACCCAGTACTTC.